These 11 T cell receptor beta chains were sequenced from one sample in a study of OX40 agonist ivuxolimab in advanced cancers. The protocol used for the library was the immunoSEQ multiplex PCR assay. Entries here come from immuneACCESS through TCRdb and include only in-frame sequences with V and J called. Some clones fail to appear in such tables; in the studies checked, an unresolved V gene covers under half of the shortfall, and the cause of the remainder is unknown. Across this sample there are about 68,000 clones, with 80% to 90% seen only once. The ten largest clones add up to roughly 1.6% of the sample. The sequenced sample was CD4+ or CD8+ T cells sorted from blood, obtained in a trial of the OX40 agonist ivuxolimab. These receptors were obtained from an adult with an advanced solid tumor such as melanoma, head and neck, liver or kidney cancer.

This clone appeared once. The chain has TRBV28 and TRBJ2-5; the D gene is possibly TRBD2 (7 bases). The CDR3 totals 13 residues. V lost 3 bases and J lost 4, with 9 bases in between. Germline V gene lookup returns CDR1 MDHEN and CDR2 SYDVKM. The CDR3 reads CASSLGGAETQYF. CDR3 sequence (DNA): TGTGCCAGCAGTTTGGGGGGGGCAGAGACCCAGTACTTC.

The table lists this clone with a count of one. The chain combines TRBV11-2 with TRBJ2-1; 9 nucleotides agree with TRBD1. This CDR3 contains 15 residues. J was trimmed by 8 bases and V by 4 bases; bases with no gene match: 9. Germline CDR1 and CDR2: SGHAT and FQNNGV. In DNA form, the CDR3 reads TGTGCCAGCAGCTGGAGGACAGGGGATATGGATGAGCAGTTCTTC. It specifies CASSWRTGDMDEQFF.

This clone occurred once. This chain uses TRBV28 with TRBJ2-2, with unresolved D. Germline loops: CDR1 MDHEN, CDR2 SYDVKM. The CDR3 extends over 14 amino acids. V was clipped by 7 bases and J by 2 bases, with 11 bases between them. The CDR3: CASNIPPNTGELFF. In DNA form, the CDR3 reads TGTGCCAGCAATATTCCTCCCAACACCGGGGAGCTGTTTTTT. Full variable domain (outside the CDR3, taken from reference TRBV28 and TRBJ2-2): DVKVTQSSRYLVKRTGEKVFLECVQDMDHENMFWYRQDPGLGLRLIYFSYDVKMKEKGDIPEGYSVSREKKERFSLILESASTNQTSMYLCASNIPPNTGELFFGEGSRLTVL.

Of note for this clone: It is likely a read error: a sequence one base away is far more abundant. The chain recombines TRBV20-1 with TRBJ1-1; D ambiguous. Germline-derived CDR1 and CDR2 are DFQATT and SNEGSKA (reference sequence). The CDR3 is 11 amino acids. The V gene lost 3 bases and the J gene lost 1 base, with 3 bases spanning the gap. In nucleotides, the CDR3 is TGCAGTGCTAGGGGGAACACTGAAGCTTTCTTT. Encoded protein: CSARGNTEAFF.

This sequence joins TRBV5-4 and TRBJ2-3, with D possibly TRBD2 on 6 matching bases. The CDR3 sequence is 15 residues long. The V and J ends lost 0 bases and 2 bases respectively, with 10 bases between them. Germline CDR1 is SGHNT and CDR2 is YYREEE (reference sequence). The CDR3 nucleotides read TGTGCCAGCAGCTTGGCCGGGGGTCCCACAGATACGCAGTATTTT. Protein product: CASSLAGGPTDTQYF.

The V and J genes are TRBV4-3 and TRBJ1-4, with D perhaps TRBD1 (5 bases). The CDR3 length is 17 residues. V lost 0 bases and J lost 3, with 14 bases in between. In germline, CDR1 is LGHNA, CDR2 YSLEER. This CDR3 reads CASSQDPQAGSNEKLFF. The CDR3 region has the DNA TGCGCCAGCAGCCAAGACCCGCAGGCAGGGTCTAATGAAAAACTGTTTTTT.

As for this clone: It is unclear where the CDR3 begins or ends on the DNA, so no DNA is shown, and the CDR3 is as TCRdb lists it. This chain links TRBV2 with TRBJ2-5; the table's TRBD2 call for D was not verified on the DNA. Ends included, the CDR3 has 16 residues. The germline V gene encodes CDR1 SNHLY and CDR2 FYNNEI. The CDR3 sequence: CASILGLAGGRETQYF.

This chain joins TRBV14 and TRBJ1-5, with D possibly TRBD1 on 5 matching bases. CDR1 and CDR2 from the germline V gene are SGHDN and FVKESK. CDR3 size: 13 residues. V was cut by 0 bases and J by 9 bases, with 9 bases left in between. CDR3 DNA sequence: TGTGCCAGCAGCCAAGATACGGGGGGGCCCCAGCATTTT. Protein product: CASSQDTGGPQHF.

The rearrangement uses TRBV6-5 and TRBJ2-7; D is ambiguous. V shed 5 bases and J shed 3 bases, with 17 bases lying between them. In germline, CDR1 is MNHEY, CDR2 SVGAGI. The CDR3 contains 15 residues. The CDR3 here is CASSLGPLGVYEQYF. The CDR3 DNA is TGTGCCAGCAGTCTGGGCCCGTTAGGAGTCTACGAGCAGTACTTC.

The chain couples TRBV11-2 to TRBJ1-2; D is perhaps TRBD1 (5 bases). The germline gives CDR1 SGHAT, CDR2 FQNNGV. CDR3 size: 13 residues. V lost 5 bases and J 3 bases, leaving 10 bases between the germline ends. The CDR3 here is CASSLGTDYGYTF. CDR3 in DNA: TGTGCCAGCAGCCTCGGGACGGACTATGGCTACACCTTC.

The V gene is TRBV6-6, the J gene TRBJ2-3; D perhaps matches TRBD1 (7 bases). With 5 bases removed from V and 2 bases from J, the gap between germline ends came to 17 bases. CDR1 MNHNY and CDR2 SVGAGI come from the germline V gene (reference sequence). The CDR3 is 16 amino acids. CDR3 sequence: CASSLQGRTSTDTQYF. As DNA, the CDR3 is TGTGCCAGCAGTCTACAGGGGAGGACCTCCACAGATACGCAGTATTTT.